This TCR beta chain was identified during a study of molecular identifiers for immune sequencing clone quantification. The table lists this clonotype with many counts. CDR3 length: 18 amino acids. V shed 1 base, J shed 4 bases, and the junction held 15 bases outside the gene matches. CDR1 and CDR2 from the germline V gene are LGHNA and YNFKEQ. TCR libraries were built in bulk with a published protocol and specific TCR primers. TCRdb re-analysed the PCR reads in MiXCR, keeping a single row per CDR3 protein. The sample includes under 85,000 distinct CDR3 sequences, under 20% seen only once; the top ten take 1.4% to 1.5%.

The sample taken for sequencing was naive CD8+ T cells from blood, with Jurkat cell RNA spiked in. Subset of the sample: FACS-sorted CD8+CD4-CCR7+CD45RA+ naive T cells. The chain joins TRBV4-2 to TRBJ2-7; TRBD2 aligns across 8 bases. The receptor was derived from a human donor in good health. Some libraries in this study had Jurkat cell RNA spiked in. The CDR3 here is CASSQVPPPTAGVYEQYF. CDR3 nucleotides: TGTGCCAGCAGCCAAGTACCGCCCCCCACAGCGGGAGTATACGAGCAGTACTTC.